This T cell receptor (beta chain) was captured in a study of OX40 agonist ivuxolimab in advanced cancers. At the level of the study: Patients received ivuxolimab, an agonistic anti-OX40 (CD134) antibody. Partial responses occurred in three patients (one hepatocellular carcinoma, two cutaneous melanoma). Every 2 weeks, ivuxolimab was infused into the patients intravenously at between 0.01 and 10 mg/kg.

The CDR3 loop spans 16 amino acids. V was shortened by 8 bases and J by 6 bases, with 24 bases between the two germline ends. Per the germline V gene, CDR1 is SGHAT and CDR2 is FQNNGV. Generated by immunoSEQ multiplex PCR, the TCRdb table keeps only in-frame clones and is missing some. The table records 20,000 to 25,000 clones, 84% of them present only once. This clone was observed a single time. The material sequenced was CD4+ or CD8+ T cells sorted from blood, taken in a trial of the OX40 agonist ivuxolimab. This receptor was identified in an adult with an advanced solid tumor such as melanoma, head and neck, liver or kidney cancer. The V gene is TRBV11-2, the J gene TRBJ2-3; D gene ambiguous. In DNA, the CDR3 is TGTGCCAGCCGAACACGGACGTCCCTTACCTTGGATACGCAGTATTTT. It specifies CASRTRTSLTLDTQYF. Supplemented by reference TRBV11-2 and TRBJ2-3, the full variable domain reads EAGVAQSPRYKIIEKRQSVAFWCNPISGHATLYWYQQILGQGPKLLIQFQNNGVVDDSQLPKDRFSAERLKGVDSTLKIQPAKLEDSAVYLCASRTRTSLTLDTQYFGPGTRLTVL.